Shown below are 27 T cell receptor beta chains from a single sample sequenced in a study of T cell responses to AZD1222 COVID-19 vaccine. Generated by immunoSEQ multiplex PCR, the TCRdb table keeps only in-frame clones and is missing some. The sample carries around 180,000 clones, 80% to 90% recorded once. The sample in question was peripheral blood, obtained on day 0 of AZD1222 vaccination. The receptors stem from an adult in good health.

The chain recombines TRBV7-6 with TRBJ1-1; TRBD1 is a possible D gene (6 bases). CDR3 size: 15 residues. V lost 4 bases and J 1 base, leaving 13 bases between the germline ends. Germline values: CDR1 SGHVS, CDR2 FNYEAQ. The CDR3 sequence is CASSSRGGENTEAFF. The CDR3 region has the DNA TGTGCCAGCAGCTCGAGGGGGGGGGAGAACACTGAAGCTTTCTTT.

The CDR3 nucleotides are TGTGCCAGCAGCCAAGTGTTCGGACAGGGGCCAACCTACGGCGCCTACGAGCAGTACTTC. It specifies CASSQVFGQGPTYGAYEQYF. J is TRBJ2-7 and V is TRBV3-1 (or the pseudogene TRBV3-2); 9 bases align to TRBD1. The V gene's germline CDR1 is LGHDT and CDR2 YNNKEL (reference sequence). V lost 1 base, J lost 2 bases, and 18 bases stayed unmatched. CDR3 length: 20 residues.

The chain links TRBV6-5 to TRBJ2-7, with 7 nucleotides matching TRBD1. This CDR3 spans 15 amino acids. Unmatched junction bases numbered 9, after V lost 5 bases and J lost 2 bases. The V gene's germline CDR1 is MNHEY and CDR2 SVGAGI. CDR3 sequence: CASSPTWQGAYEQYF. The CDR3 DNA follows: TGTGCCAGCAGTCCGACGTGGCAGGGGGCCTACGAGCAGTACTTC.

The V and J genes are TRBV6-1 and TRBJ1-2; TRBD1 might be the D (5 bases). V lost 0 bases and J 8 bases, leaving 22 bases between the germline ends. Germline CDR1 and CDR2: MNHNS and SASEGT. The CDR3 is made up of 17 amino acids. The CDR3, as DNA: TGTGCCAGCAGTGAAGCGGGCCGTGGGGGAGCCCTTAGGGGCTACACCTTC. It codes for CASSEAGRGGALRGYTF.

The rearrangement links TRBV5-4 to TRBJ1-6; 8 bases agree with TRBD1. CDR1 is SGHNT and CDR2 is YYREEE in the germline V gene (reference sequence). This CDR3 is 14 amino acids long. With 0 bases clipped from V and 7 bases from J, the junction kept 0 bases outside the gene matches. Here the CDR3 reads CASSLGQGNSPLHF. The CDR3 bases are TGTGCCAGCAGCTTGGGACAGGGGAATTCACCCCTCCACTTT.

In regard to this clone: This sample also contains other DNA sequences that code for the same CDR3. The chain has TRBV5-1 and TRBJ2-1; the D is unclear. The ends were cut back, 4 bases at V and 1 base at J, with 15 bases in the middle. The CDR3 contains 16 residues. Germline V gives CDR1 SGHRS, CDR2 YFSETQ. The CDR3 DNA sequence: TGCGCCAGCAGCCTCCAGTCTGGGTTATCCTACAATGAGCAGTTCTTC. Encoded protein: CASSLQSGLSYNEQFF.

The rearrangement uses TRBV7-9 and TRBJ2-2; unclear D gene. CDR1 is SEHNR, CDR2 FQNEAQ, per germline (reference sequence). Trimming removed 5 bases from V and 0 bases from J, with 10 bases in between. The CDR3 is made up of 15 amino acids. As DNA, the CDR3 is TGTGCCAGCAGCCCCGGTGCGACGAACACCGGGGAGCTGTTTTTT. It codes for CASSPGATNTGELFF. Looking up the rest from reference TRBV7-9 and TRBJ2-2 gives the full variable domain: DTGVSQNPRHKITKRGQNVTFRCDPISEHNRLYWYRQTLGQGPEFLTYFQNEAQLEKSRLLSDRFSAERPKGSFSTLEIQRTEQGDSAMYLCASSPGATNTGELFFGEGSRLTVL.

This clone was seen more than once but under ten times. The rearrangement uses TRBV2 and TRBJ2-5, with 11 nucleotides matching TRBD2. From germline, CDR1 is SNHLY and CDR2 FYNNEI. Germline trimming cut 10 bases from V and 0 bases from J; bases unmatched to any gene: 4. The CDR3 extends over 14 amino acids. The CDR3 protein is CATTSGSYQETQYF. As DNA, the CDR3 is TGTGCCACTACTAGCGGGAGCTACCAAGAGACCCAGTACTTC. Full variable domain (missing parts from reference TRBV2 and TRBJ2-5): EPEVTQTPSHQVTQMGQEVILRCVPISNHLYFYWYRQILGQKVEFLVSFYNNEISEKSEIFDDQFSVERPDGSNFTLKIRSTKLEDSAMYFCATTSGSYQETQYFGPGTRLLVL.

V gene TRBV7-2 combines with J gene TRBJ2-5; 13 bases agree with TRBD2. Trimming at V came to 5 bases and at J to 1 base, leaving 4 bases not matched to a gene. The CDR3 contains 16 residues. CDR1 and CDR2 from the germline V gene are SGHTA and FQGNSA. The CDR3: CASSRLAGGTQETQYF. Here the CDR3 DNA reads TGTGCCAGCAGCAGACTAGCGGGGGGCACCCAAGAGACCCAGTACTTC.

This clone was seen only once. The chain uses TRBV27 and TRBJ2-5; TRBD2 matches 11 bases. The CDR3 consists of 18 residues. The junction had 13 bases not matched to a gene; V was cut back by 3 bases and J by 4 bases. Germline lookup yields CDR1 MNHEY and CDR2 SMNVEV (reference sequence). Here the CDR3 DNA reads TGTGCCAGCAGTTTGTTTAGTAGCGGGAGGGCCGGGCGAGAGACCCAGTACTTC. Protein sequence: CASSLFSSGRAGRETQYF.

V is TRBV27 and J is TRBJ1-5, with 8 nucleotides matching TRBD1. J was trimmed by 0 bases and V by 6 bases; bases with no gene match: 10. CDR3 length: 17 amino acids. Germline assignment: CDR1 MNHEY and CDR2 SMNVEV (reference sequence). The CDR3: CASRSGTGPYSNQPQHF. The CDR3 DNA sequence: TGTGCCAGCAGGTCCGGGACAGGACCATATAGCAATCAGCCCCAGCATTTT.

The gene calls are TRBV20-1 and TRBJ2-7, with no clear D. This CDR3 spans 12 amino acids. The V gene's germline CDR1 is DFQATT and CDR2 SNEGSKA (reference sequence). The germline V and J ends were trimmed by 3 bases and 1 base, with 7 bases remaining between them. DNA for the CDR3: TGCAGTGCTAGTGGGCCTTCCTACGAGCAGTACTTC. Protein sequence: CSASGPSYEQYF.

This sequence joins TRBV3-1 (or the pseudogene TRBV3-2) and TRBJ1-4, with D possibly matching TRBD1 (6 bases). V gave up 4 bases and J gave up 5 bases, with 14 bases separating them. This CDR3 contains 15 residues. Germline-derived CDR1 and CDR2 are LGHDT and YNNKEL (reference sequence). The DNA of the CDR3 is TGTGCCAGCAGCCCAACCGGGACACCGAATGAAAAACTGTTTTTT. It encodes CASSPTGTPNEKLFF.

CDR3 coding DNA: TGTGCCAGCAGCCTACAGGGGAGGGATGGCTACACCTTC. This sequence encodes CASSLQGRDGYTF. The V gene is TRBV13, the J gene TRBJ1-2; 7 nucleotides agree with TRBD1. The CDR3 totals 13 residues. Germline V gene data show CDR1 as PRHDT and CDR2 as FYEKMQ (reference sequence). V was pared by 5 bases and J by 6 bases, with 6 bases of the junction left unmatched.

This CDR3 is CASSPRSGETGGQYF. Here the CDR3 DNA reads TGTGCCAGCTCACCCAGATCTGGAGAGACCGGGGGGCAGTACTTC. The gene calls are TRBV18 and TRBJ2-7; D is possibly TRBD2 (6 bases). V was pared by 3 bases and J by 9 bases, with 21 bases between. The CDR3 extends over 15 amino acids. Germline CDR1 KGHSH, CDR2 LQKENI.

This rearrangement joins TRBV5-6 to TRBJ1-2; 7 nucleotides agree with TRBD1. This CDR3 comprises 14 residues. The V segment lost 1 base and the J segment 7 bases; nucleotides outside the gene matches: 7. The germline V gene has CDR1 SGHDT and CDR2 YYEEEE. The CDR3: CASSLRTGVGGYTF. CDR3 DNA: TGTGCCAGCAGCTTGCGGACAGGTGTGGGTGGCTACACCTTC. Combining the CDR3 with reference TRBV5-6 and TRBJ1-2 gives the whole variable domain DAGVTQSPTHLIKTRGQQVTLRCSPKSGHDTVSWYQQALGQGPQFIFQYYEEEERQRGNFPDRFSGHQFPNYSSELNVNALLLGDSALYLCASSLRTGVGGYTFGSGTRLTVV.

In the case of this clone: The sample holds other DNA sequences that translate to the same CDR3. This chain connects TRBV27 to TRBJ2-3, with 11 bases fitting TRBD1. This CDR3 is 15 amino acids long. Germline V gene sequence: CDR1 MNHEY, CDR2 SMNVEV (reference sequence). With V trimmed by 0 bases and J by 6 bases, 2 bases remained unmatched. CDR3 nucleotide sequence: TGTGCCAGCAGTTTATCCGGGACAGGGGGTGATACGCAGTATTTT. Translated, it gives CASSLSGTGGDTQYF.

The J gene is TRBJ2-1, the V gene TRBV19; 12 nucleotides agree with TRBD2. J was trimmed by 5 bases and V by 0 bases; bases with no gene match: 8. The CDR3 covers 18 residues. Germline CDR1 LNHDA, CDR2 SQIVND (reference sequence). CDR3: CASSIDRGWTSGDNEQFF. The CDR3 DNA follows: TGTGCCAGTAGTATAGATCGGGGATGGACTAGCGGGGACAATGAGCAGTTCTTC.

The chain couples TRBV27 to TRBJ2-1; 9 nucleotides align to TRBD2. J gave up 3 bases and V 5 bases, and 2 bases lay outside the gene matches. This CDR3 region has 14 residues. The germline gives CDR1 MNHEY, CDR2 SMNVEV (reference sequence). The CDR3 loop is CASSVAGDYNEQFF. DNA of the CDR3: TGTGCCAGCAGTGTAGCGGGAGACTACAATGAGCAGTTCTTC.

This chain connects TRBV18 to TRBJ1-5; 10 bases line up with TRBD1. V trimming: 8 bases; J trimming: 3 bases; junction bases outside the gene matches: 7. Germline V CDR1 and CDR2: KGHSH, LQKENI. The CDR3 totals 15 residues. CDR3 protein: CASRGGQGINQPQHF. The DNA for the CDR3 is TGTGCCAGCCGAGGGGGACAGGGGATCAATCAGCCCCAGCATTTT. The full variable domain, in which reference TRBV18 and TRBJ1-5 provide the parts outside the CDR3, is NAGVMQNPRHLVRRRGQEARLRCSPMKGHSHVYWYRQLPEEGLKFMVYLQKENIIDESGMPKERFSAEFPKEGPSILRIQQVVRGDSAAYFCASRGGQGINQPQHFGDGTRLSIL.

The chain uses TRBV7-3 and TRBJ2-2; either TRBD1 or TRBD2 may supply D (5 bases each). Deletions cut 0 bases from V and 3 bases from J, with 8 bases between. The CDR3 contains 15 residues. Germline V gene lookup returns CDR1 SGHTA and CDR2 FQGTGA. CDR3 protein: CASSLTGTDTGELFF. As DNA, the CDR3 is TGTGCCAGCAGCTTAACAGGGACGGACACCGGGGAGCTGTTTTTT.

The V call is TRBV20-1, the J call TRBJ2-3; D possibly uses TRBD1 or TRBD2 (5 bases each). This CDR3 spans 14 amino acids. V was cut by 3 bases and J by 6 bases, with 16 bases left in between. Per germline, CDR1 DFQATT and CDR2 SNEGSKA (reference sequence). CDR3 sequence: CSASAGRAGDTQYF. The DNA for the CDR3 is TGCAGTGCTAGTGCAGGGCGGGCTGGGGATACGCAGTATTTT.

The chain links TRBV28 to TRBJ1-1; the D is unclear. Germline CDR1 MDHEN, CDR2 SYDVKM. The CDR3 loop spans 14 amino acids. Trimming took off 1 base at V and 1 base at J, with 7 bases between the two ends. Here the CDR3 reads CASSLLQENTEAFF. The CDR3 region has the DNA TGTGCCAGCAGTTTATTACAAGAGAACACTGAAGCTTTCTTT. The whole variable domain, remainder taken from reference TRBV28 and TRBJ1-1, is DVKVTQSSRYLVKRTGEKVFLECVQDMDHENMFWYRQDPGLGLRLIYFSYDVKMKEKGDIPEGYSVSREKKERFSLILESASTNQTSMYLCASSLLQENTEAFFGQGTRLTVV.

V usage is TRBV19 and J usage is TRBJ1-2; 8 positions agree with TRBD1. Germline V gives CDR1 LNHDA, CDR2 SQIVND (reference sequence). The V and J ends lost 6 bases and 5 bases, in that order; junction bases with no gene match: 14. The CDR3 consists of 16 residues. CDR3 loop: CASRLGTGLAVYGYTF. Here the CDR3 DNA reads TGTGCCAGTAGACTCGGGACAGGTCTGGCCGTATATGGCTACACCTTC.

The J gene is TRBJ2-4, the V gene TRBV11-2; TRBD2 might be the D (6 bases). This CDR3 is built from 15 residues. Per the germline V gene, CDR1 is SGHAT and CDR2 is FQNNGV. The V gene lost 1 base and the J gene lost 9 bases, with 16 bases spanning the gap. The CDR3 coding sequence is TGTGCCAGCAGCTTAGCCGGGACTTCCTTAGGCATTCAGTACTTC. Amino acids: CASSLAGTSLGIQYF.

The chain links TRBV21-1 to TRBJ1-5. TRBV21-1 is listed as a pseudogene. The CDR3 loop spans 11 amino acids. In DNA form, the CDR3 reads TGTGCCAGCCCGCTGATTCGGCCCCAGCATTTT. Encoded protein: CASPLIRPQHF.

The CDR3 bases are TGTGCCAGCAGCTCCGGGACAGCTAGAGTGACCCAGTACTTC. Its protein product is CASSSGTARVTQYF. This chain uses TRBV7-2 with TRBJ2-5, with 7 bases fitting TRBD1. The CDR3 runs to 14 residues. Trimming took 4 bases from V and 7 from J; bases not matched to a gene: 9. Germline values: CDR1 SGHTA, CDR2 FQGNSA.